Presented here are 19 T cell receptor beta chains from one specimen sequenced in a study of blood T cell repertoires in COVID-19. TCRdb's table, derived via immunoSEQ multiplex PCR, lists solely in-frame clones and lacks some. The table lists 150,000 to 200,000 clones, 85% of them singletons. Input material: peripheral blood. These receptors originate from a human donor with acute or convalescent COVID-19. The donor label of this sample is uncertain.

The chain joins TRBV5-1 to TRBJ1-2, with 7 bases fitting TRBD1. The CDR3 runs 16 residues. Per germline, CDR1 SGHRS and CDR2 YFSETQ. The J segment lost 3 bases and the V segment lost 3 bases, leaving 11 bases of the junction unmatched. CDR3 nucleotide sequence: TGCGCCAGCAGCTCGGGACAGAGCTTTAGTTACTATGGCTACACCTTC. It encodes CASSSGQSFSYYGYTF.

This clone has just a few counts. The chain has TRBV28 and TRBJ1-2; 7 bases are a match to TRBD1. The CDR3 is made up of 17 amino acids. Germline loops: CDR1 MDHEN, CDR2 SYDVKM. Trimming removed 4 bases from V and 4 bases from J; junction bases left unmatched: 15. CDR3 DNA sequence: TGTGCCAGCAGTTCCTACGCCAAACAGGGGAAGGGCTATGGCTACACCTTC. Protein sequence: CASSSYAKQGKGYGYTF.

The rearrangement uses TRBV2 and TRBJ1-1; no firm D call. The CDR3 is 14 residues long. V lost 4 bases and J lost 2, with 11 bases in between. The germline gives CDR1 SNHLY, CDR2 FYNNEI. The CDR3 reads CASSVLPGNTEAFF. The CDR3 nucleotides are TGTGCCAGCAGTGTGCTCCCAGGTAACACTGAAGCTTTCTTT.

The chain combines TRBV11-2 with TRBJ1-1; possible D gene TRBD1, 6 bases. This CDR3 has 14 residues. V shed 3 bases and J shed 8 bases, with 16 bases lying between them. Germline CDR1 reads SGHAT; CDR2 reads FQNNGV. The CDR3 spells CASSFPTRQAEAFF. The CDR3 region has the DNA TGTGCCAGCAGCTTCCCTACACGACAGGCGGAAGCTTTCTTT.

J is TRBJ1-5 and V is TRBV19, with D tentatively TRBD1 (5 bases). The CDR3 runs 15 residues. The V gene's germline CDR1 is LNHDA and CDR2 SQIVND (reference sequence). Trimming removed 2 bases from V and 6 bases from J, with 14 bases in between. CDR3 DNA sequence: TGTGCCAGTAGTATAATGTACGGGGGGGGTCAGCCCCAGCATTTT. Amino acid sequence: CASSIMYGGGQPQHF.

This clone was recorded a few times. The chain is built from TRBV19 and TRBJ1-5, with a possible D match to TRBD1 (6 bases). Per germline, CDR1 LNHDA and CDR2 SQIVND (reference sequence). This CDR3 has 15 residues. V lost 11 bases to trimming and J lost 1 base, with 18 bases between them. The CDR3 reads CAPPPGGRSNQPQHF. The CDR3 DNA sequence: TGTGCCCCTCCACCGGGGGGCAGGAGCAATCAGCCCCAGCATTTT.

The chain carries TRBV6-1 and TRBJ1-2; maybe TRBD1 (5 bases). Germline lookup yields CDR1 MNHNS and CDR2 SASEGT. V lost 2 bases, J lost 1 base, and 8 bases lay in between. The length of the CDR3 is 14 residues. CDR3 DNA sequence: TGTGCCAGCAGTGAATACGGGGGTAACTATGGCTACACCTTC. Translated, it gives CASSEYGGNYGYTF.

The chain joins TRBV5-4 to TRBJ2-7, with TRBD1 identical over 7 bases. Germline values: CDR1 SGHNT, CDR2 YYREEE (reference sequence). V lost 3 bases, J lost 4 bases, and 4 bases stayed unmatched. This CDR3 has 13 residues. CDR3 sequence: CASSWTGGYEQYF. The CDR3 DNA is TGTGCCAGCAGCTGGACAGGAGGATACGAGCAGTACTTC.

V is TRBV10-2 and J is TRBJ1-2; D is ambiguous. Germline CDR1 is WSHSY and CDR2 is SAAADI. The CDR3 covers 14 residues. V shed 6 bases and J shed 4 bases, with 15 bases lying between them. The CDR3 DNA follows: TGCGCCAGCAGCGAGGAGTTTGTCGGCTATGGCTACACCTTC. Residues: CASSEEFVGYGYTF.

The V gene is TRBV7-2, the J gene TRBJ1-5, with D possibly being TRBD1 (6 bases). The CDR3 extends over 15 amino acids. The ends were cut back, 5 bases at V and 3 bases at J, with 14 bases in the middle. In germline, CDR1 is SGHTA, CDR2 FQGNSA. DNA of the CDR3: TGTGCCAGCAGCGTACAGGGTGGTCCCAATCAGCCCCAGCATTTT. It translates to CASSVQGGPNQPQHF.

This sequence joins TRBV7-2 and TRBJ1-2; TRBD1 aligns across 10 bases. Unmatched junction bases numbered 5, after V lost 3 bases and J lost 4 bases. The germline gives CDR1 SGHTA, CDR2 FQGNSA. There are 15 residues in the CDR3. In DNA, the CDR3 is TGTGCCAGCAGCTTTAGACAGGGGGCGATCTATGGCTACACCTTC. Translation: CASSFRQGAIYGYTF.

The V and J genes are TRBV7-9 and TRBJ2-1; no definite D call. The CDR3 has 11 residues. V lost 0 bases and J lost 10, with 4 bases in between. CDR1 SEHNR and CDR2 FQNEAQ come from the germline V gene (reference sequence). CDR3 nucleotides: TGTGCCAGCAGCTTAGCCGGGGAGCAGTTCTTC. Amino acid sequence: CASSLAGEQFF.

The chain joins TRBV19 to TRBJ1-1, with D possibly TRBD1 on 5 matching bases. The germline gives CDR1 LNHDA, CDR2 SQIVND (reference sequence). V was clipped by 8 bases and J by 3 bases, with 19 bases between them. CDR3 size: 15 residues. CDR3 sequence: CASYPYDRPDTEAFF. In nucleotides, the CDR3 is TGTGCCAGTTACCCTTATGACAGACCTGACACTGAAGCTTTCTTT.

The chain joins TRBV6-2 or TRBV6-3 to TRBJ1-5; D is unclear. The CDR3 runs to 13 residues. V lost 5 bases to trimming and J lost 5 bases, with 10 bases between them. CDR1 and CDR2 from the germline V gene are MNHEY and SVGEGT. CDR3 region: CASSPRGDQPQHF. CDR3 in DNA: TGTGCCAGCAGTCCCCGCGGGGATCAGCCCCAGCATTTT.

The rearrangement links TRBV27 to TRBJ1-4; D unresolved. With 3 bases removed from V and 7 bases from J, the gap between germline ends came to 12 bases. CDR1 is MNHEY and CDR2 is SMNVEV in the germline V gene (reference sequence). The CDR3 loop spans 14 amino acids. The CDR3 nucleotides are TGTGCCAGCAGTTTTGAGGGTTTAGGTGAAAAACTGTTTTTT. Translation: CASSFEGLGEKLFF.

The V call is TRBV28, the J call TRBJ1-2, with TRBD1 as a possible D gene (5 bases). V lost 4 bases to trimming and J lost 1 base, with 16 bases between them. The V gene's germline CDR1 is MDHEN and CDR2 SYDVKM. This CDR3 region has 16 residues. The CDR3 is CASSSQGQSFNYGYTF. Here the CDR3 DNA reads TGTGCCAGCAGTTCCCAGGGTCAGTCTTTTAACTATGGCTACACCTTC.

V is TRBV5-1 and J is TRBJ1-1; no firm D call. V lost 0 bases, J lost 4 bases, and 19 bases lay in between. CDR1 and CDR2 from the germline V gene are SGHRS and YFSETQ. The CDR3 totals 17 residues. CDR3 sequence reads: CASSLGFGPRGVTEAFF. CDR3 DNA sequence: TGCGCCAGCAGCTTGGGTTTTGGCCCCCGGGGAGTCACTGAAGCTTTCTTT.

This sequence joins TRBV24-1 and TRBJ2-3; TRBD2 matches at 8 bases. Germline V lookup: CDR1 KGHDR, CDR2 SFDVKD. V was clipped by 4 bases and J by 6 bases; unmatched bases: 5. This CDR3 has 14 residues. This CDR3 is CATSESGGKDTQYF. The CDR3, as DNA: TGTGCCACCAGTGAAAGCGGGGGTAAGGATACGCAGTATTTT.

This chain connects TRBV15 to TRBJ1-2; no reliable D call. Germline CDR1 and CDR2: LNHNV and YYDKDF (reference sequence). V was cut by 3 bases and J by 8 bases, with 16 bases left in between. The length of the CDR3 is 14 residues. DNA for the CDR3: TGTGCCACCAGCAGGGATTACGGACTTCTCGGCTACACCTTC. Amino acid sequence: CATSRDYGLLGYTF.